This TCR beta chain was identified during a study of control samples from healthy donors and cancer patients. Sequenced by immunoSEQ multiplex PCR; TCRdb stores in-frame clones only, minus some. There are 350,000 to 450,000 clones in the sample; 80% to 95% occur only once, and around 6.4% lies in the top ten. Germline CDR1 reads MNHEY; CDR2 reads SVGEGT. With 6 bases removed from V and 0 bases from J, the gap between germline ends came to 9 bases. This CDR3 comprises 15 residues. The rearrangement links TRBV6-2 or TRBV6-3 to TRBJ2-6, with D tentatively TRBD1 (5 bases). This clonotype was sampled from a man aged 40-50 years with head and neck cancer. Sequencing was done on a sample of PBMCs. CDR3 nucleotides: TGTGCCAGCAGCTTTGACAGCTCTGGGGCCAACGTCCTGACTTTC. Amino acid sequence: CASSFDSSGANVLTF.